Listed below are T cell receptor beta chains from one sample, sequenced in a study of T cell repertoires in cytomegalovirus infection. One entry per CDR3 protein, called by TCRdb with MiXCR from the reads. The table records fewer than 1,000,000 distinct CDR3 sequences, around 32% of them present only once. Their recognized antigens are unknown. Sequenced material: cultured CD8+ T cells from PBMCs, taken from culture after CMV antigen stimulation. Receptors were obtained from a human donor in good health (CMV status not recorded). Some clones in this sample may be carry-over from other donors' samples. CDR3s include the opening cysteine and the closing phenylalanine or tryptophan. A D gene is named only where the DNA matches it firmly. Some rows mark clone size as missing; the rest say once, few, many or name a class of expanded clone.

v_call	clone_size	d_call	j_call	cdr3_nt	cdr3_aa
TRBV27	few	-	TRBJ2-5	TGTGCCAGCAGCCCCCATTACCCACAGGGAGGGAGCACCCAGTACTTC	CASSPHYPQGGSTQYF
TRBV9	once	TRBD1	TRBJ1-2	TGTGCCAGCAGCGCTGGACAGGGGAATACCTTC	CASSAGQGNTF
TRBV19	-	-	TRBJ2-7	TGTGCCAGTCTTGGGACGGACACCTACGAGCAGTACTTC	CASLGTDTYEQYF
TRBV29-1	few	TRBD1	TRBJ1-2	TGCAGCGTTGAAGGCACTACGACAGGGTACGGTCGTGGCTACACCTTC	CSVEGTTTGYGRGYTF
TRBV6-1	-	-	TRBJ2-3	TGTGCCAGCTCGCTGCGAGTGTCTGGCACAGATACGCAGTATTTT	CASSLRVSGTDTQYF
TRBV27	-	-	TRBJ2-7	TGTGCCAGCAGCCCCTACGAGCAGTACTTC	CASSPYEQYF
TRBV14	-	-	TRBJ1-1	TGTGCCAGCAGCCGTTCACACTCCTATGAAGCTTTCTTT	CASSRSHSYEAFF
TRBV6-6	-	-	TRBJ2-1	TGTGCCAGCAGTTACCCTCCCGACAGGTCCCCCTACAATGAGCAGTTCTTC	CASSYPPDRSPYNEQFF
TRBV6-1	few	-	TRBJ2-1	TGTGCCAGCAGTGAAGAGGGTTCAGGGTACAATGAGCAGTTCTTC	CASSEEGSGYNEQFF
TRBV10-2	-	-	TRBJ1-5	TGCGCCAGCAGTGATTCCCAGCCGAATCAGCCCCAGCATTTT	CASSDSQPNQPQHF
TRBV12-3/TRBV12-4	-	TRBD1	TRBJ2-7	TGTGCCAGCAGGGTCAGGGGGCTTAAGGACGAGCAGTACTTC	CASRVRGLKDEQYF
TRBV7-9	-	-	TRBJ1-1	TGTGCCAGCAGCTTAGCCTGGACGGGGGTTGAAGCTTTCTTT	CASSLAWTGVEAFF
TRBV19	-	-	TRBJ1-1	TGTGCCAGTAGTATCTTACCCGGCAGCGCTGAAGCTTTCTTT	CASSILPGSAEAFF
TRBV12-3/TRBV12-4	-	TRBD2	TRBJ2-1	TGTGCCAGCAGTTGGAGCGGGAACAATGAGCAGTTCTTC	CASSWSGNNEQFF
TRBV6-6	-	TRBD2	TRBJ2-1	TGTGCCAGCAGTCTAGCGGGGGCCGACGGCAATGAGCAGTTCTTC	CASSLAGADGNEQFF
TRBV7-4	-	-	TRBJ2-7	TGTGCCAGCAGCTTAGTTGGGAAGAGCTACGAGCAGTACTTC	CASSLVGKSYEQYF
TRBV6-1	-	-	TRBJ1-1	TGTGCCAGCAGTGATTGGGGGCTGTCGGACACTGAAGCTTTCTTT	CASSDWGLSDTEAFF
TRBV2	few	TRBD1	TRBJ2-3	TGTGCCAGCAAGTCTTGGACAGGGGGCACAGATACGCAGTATTTT	CASKSWTGGTDTQYF
TRBV7-6	-	-	TRBJ1-2	TGTGCCAGCAGCTTAAAGTGGGGGCAAAAAGACATCCCCTACACCTTC	CASSLKWGQKDIPYTF
TRBV6-6	few	TRBD1	TRBJ2-5	TGTGCCAGCAGTCCTACTGGGACAGGGGGCTACCAAGAGACCCAGTACTTC	CASSPTGTGGYQETQYF
TRBV7-9	few	-	TRBJ1-3	TGTGCCAGCAGCGGCAGTGGATACACCATATATTTT	CASSGSGYTIYF
TRBV27	few	TRBD2	TRBJ2-3	TGTGCCAGCTGTGCCGGACTAGCGGGGGGTGAAGATACGCAGTATTTT	CASCAGLAGGEDTQYF
TRBV12-3/TRBV12-4	-	-	TRBJ2-7	TGTGCCAGCAGCTTGCAAGGGCTCGAGCAGTACTTC	CASSLQGLEQYF
TRBV29-1	-	TRBD2	TRBJ2-6	TGCAGCGTCGCAGGCGGGAGTGGCTCTGGGGCCAACGTCCTGACTTTC	CSVAGGSGSGANVLTF